This entry lists 16 T cell receptor beta chains sequenced from one sample in a study of blood T cell repertoires in COVID-19. Sequenced by immunoSEQ multiplex PCR; TCRdb stores in-frame clones only, minus some. This sample carries roughly 350,000 clones, about 89% of them seen once, and the ten largest clones take nearly 6.5%. Sequencing was carried out using peripheral blood. These receptors originate from a woman aged 45 to 65 with COVID-19, enrolled during active disease.

The chain recombines TRBV5-5 with TRBJ2-3, with D hard to call. Germline V gives CDR1 SGHKS, CDR2 YYEKEE (reference sequence). V lost 6 bases to trimming and J lost 6 bases, with 23 bases between them. The CDR3 spans 16 residues. This CDR3 is CASTPPKKPLDDTQYF. The CDR3 nucleotides read TGTGCCAGCACCCCTCCCAAAAAACCGCTAGACGATACGCAGTATTTT. The whole variable domain, remainder taken from reference TRBV5-5 and TRBJ2-3, is DAGVTQSPTHLIKTRGQQVTLRCSPISGHKSVSWYQQVLGQGPQFIFQYYEKEERGRGNFPDRFSARQFPNYSSELNVNALLLGDSALYLCASTPPKKPLDDTQYFGPGTRLTVL.

This clone was counted only a few times. The V gene is TRBV11-3, the J gene TRBJ1-2; 7 bases map to TRBD1. Germline lookup yields CDR1 SGHNT and CDR2 YENEEA. The CDR3 spans 14 residues. V shed 3 bases and J 7 bases; nucleotides not matched to a gene: 8. CDR3 nucleotide sequence: TGTGCCAGCAGCTTGACACAGGGGTGGGTTGGCTACACCTTC. Translating it yields CASSLTQGWVGYTF.

V usage is TRBV19 and J usage is TRBJ2-5; 10 bases fit TRBD2. V trimming: 3 bases; J trimming: 7 bases; junction bases outside the gene matches: 14. Per the germline V gene, CDR1 is LNHDA and CDR2 is SQIVND (reference sequence). The CDR3 length is 17 residues. CDR3 bases: TGTGCCAGTAGTATGGTAGCGGGAGGAATCGCACTTGGGACCCAGTACTTC. Amino acids: CASSMVAGGIALGTQYF.

For this clone: Different DNA sequences within this sample yield the same CDR3. V and J are TRBV27 and TRBJ2-7, with TRBD2 matching 8 bases. Germline V lookup: CDR1 MNHEY, CDR2 SMNVEV (reference sequence). Unmatched junction bases numbered 1, after V lost 4 bases and J lost 2 bases. The CDR3 consists of 13 residues. The CDR3 DNA sequence: TGTGCCAGCAGTTCCGGGAGGGCCTACGAGCAGTACTTC. It codes for CASSSGRAYEQYF.

The chain links TRBV27 to TRBJ1-5; 9 nucleotides agree with TRBD1. CDR3 length equals 16 residues. Germline CDR1 is MNHEY and CDR2 is SMNVEV (reference sequence). The V gene end was trimmed by 3 bases and the J gene end by 6 bases; junction bases not matched to a gene: 9. The CDR3 spells CASSFRTGALIQPQHF. CDR3 DNA sequence: TGTGCCAGCAGTTTTCGGACAGGGGCCCTGATTCAGCCCCAGCATTTT.

The J gene is TRBJ1-2, the V gene TRBV4-1, with D unclear. Germline assignment: CDR1 MGHRA and CDR2 YSYEKL. V lost 1 base to trimming and J lost 7 bases, with 13 bases between them. This CDR3 comprises 14 residues. CDR3 sequence reads: CASSQVFSVGGYTF. CDR3 bases: TGCGCCAGCAGCCAAGTCTTTTCGGTTGGTGGCTACACCTTC.

The V gene is TRBV7-2, the J gene TRBJ2-7; the match to TRBD2 covers 9 bases. Germline CDR1 is SGHTA and CDR2 is FQGNSA. The CDR3 spans 19 residues. The junction had 19 bases not matched to a gene; V was cut back by 3 bases and J by 4 bases. The CDR3 is CASSLGPSRAGGNAYEQYF. CDR3 DNA: TGTGCCAGCAGCTTGGGACCTTCCAGGGCGGGGGGGAATGCGTACGAGCAGTACTTC.

The V and J genes are TRBV6-5 and TRBJ2-3; D may be TRBD2 (5 bases). Germline CDR1 reads MNHEY; CDR2 reads SVGAGI. V shed 6 bases and J shed 2 bases, with 9 bases lying between them. CDR3 length equals 13 residues. The DNA for the CDR3 is TGTGCCAGCAGGCAGACTAACACAGATACGCAGTATTTT. It encodes CASRQTNTDTQYF.

This clone has just a few counts. V usage is TRBV3-1 (or the pseudogene TRBV3-2) and J usage is TRBJ2-7; 7 nucleotides align to TRBD1. Germline V lookup: CDR1 LGHDT, CDR2 YNNKEL (reference sequence). Trimming at V came to 6 bases and at J to 3 bases, leaving 8 bases not matched to a gene. This CDR3 is built from 14 residues. In nucleotides, the CDR3 is TGTGCCAGCAGTCCCGGGACAGTCAACTACGAGCAGTACTTC. This encodes CASSPGTVNYEQYF.

This chain links TRBV3-1 (or the pseudogene TRBV3-2) with TRBJ2-4, with TRBD2 as a possible D gene (6 bases). The CDR3 is made up of 16 amino acids. Germline V gives CDR1 LGHDT, CDR2 YNNKEL (reference sequence). The V end was cut by 1 base, the J end by 1 base, with 11 bases between. CDR3 nucleotide sequence: TGTGCCAGCAGCCAAGCGGGAGAGGGGGCCAAAAACATTCAGTACTTC. Its translation is CASSQAGEGAKNIQYF.

The chain recombines TRBV12-3 or TRBV12-4 with TRBJ2-1, with 9 nucleotides matching TRBD2. The CDR3 has 12 amino acids. CDR3 protein: CAVAGVANEQFF. The CDR3 nucleotides are TGTGCAGTAGCGGGAGTAGCCAATGAGCAGTTCTTC.

V usage is TRBV7-3 and J usage is TRBJ1-2, with D tentatively TRBD1 (5 bases). Trimming cost V 1 base and J 7 bases, with 16 bases left between them. This CDR3 comprises 15 residues. The germline gives CDR1 SGHTA, CDR2 FQGTGA. The CDR3, as DNA: TGTGCCAGCAGCTTAATGGCCTATCCGGGGGGTGGCTACACCTTC. Encoded protein: CASSLMAYPGGGYTF.

V is TRBV24-1 and J is TRBJ1-2; the D gene is possibly TRBD1 (5 bases). The V gene's germline CDR1 is KGHDR and CDR2 SFDVKD. V lost 4 bases and J lost 9, with 17 bases in between. CDR3 size: 14 residues. The CDR3 DNA is TGTGCCACCAGTGACCCGGACGGGGGGTATAGCTACACCTTC. Protein sequence: CATSDPDGGYSYTF.

The chain is built from TRBV28 and TRBJ1-1, with a possible D match to TRBD1 (6 bases). V was trimmed by 6 bases and J by 5 bases, leaving 16 bases between them. Per germline, CDR1 MDHEN and CDR2 SYDVKM. The CDR3 has 14 residues. The CDR3 coding sequence is TGTGCCAGCAGCCCCGGGCAGGGGCGAACTGAAGCTTTCTTT. Amino acid sequence: CASSPGQGRTEAFF.

The chain uses TRBV19 and TRBJ1-4; weak D call: TRBD1 (6 bases). Trimming took off 10 bases at V and 4 bases at J, with 16 bases between the two ends. Looked up from germline, CDR1 is LNHDA and CDR2 is SQIVND (reference sequence). The length of the CDR3 is 14 residues. CDR3: CATYDGGLNEKLFF. The CDR3 DNA reads as TGTGCCACCTACGACGGGGGGCTTAATGAAAAACTGTTTTTT.

The V and J genes are TRBV5-1 and TRBJ2-3, with D tentatively TRBD1 (5 bases). Germline V CDR1 and CDR2: SGHRS, YFSETQ. There are 15 residues in the CDR3. The V end lost 1 base, the J end lost 5 bases, and 14 bases lay between the germline ends. The CDR3 loop is CASSLSGALGDTQYF. DNA of the CDR3: TGCGCCAGCAGCTTGAGTGGGGCGCTCGGAGATACGCAGTATTTT.